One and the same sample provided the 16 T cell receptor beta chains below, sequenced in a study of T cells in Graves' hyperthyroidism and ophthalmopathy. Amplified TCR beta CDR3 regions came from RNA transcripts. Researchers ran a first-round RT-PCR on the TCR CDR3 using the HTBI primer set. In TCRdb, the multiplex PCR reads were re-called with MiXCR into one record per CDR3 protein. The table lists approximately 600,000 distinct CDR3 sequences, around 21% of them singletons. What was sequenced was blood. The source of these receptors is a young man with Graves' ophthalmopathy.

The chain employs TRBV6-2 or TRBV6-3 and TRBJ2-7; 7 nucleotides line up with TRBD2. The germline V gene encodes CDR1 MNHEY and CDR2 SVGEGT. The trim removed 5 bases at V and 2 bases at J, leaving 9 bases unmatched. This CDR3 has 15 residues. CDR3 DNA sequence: TGTGCCAGCAGTCATCAGGCTAGCGGTACCTACGAGCAGTACTTC. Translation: CASSHQASGTYEQYF.

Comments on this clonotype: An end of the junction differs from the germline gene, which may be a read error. CDR3: CASSRDTGEPFF. The CDR3 nucleotides read TGTGCCAGCAGTAGGGACACCGGGGAGCCGTTTTTT. The chain has TRBV12-3 or TRBV12-4 and TRBJ2-2, with a possible D match to TRBD1 (6 bases). The CDR3 spans 12 residues.

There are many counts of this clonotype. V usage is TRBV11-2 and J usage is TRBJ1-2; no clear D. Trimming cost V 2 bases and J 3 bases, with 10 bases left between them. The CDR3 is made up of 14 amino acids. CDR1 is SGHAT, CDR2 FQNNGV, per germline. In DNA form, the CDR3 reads TGTGCCAGCAGCTTAAGGCGCAGAGACTATGGCTACACCTTC. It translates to CASSLRRRDYGYTF.

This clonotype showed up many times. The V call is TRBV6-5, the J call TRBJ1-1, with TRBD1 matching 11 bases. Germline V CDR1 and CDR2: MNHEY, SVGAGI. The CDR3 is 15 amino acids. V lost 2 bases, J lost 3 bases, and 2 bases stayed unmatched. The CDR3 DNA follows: TGTGCCAGCAGTTACGGGGACAGGGGGGACACTGAAGCTTTCTTT. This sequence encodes CASSYGDRGDTEAFF.

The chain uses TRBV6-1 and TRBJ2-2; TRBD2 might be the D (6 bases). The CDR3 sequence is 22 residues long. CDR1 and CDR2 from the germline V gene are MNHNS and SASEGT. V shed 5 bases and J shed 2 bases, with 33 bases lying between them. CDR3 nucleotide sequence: TGTGCCAGCAGTTTTACTCGTTTAATGCCAGGGAGGCGGGGAGGAAACACCGGGGAGCTGTTTTTT. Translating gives CASSFTRLMPGRRGGNTGELFF.

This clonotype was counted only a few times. CDR3 DNA sequence: TGCAGCGTTCTAGCGGGATTCTACGAGCAGTACTTC. Its translation is CSVLAGFYEQYF. This chain uses TRBV29-1 with TRBJ2-7, with 9 bases lining up with TRBD2. V dropped 5 bases and J dropped 3; count of bases not matched to a gene: 2. The CDR3 totals 12 residues. Germline V gene sequence: CDR1 SQVTM, CDR2 ANQGSEA.

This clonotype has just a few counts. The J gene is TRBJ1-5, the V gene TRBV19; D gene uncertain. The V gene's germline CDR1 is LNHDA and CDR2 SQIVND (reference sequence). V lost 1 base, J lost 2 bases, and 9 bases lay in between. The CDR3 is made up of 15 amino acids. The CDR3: CASSIGWSGNQPQHF. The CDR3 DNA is TGTGCCAGTAGTATAGGTTGGAGTGGCAATCAGCCCCAGCATTTT.

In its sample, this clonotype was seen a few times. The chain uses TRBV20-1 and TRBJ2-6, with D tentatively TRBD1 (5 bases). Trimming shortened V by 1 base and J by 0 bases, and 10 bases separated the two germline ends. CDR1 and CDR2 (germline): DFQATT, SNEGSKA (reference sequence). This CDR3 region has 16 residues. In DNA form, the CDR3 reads TGCAGTGCTAGAGGGACACCGGACTCTGGGGCCAACGTCCTGACTTTC. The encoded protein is CSARGTPDSGANVLTF.

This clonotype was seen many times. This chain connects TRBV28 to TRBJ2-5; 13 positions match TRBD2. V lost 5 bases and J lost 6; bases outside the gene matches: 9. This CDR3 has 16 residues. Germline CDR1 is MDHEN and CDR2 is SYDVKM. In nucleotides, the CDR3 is TGTGCCAGCAGTCCGGGACTAGCGGGAAATAAGCAGACCCAGTACTTC. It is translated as CASSPGLAGNKQTQYF. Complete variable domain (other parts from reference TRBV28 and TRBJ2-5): DVKVTQSSRYLVKRTGEKVFLECVQDMDHENMFWYRQDPGLGLRLIYFSYDVKMKEKGDIPEGYSVSREKKERFSLILESASTNQTSMYLCASSPGLAGNKQTQYFGPGTRLLVL.

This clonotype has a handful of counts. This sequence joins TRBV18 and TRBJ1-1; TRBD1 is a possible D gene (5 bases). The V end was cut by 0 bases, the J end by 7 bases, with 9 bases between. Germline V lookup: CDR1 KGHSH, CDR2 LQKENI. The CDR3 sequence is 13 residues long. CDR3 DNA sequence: TGTGCCAGCTCACCACCGGGGCAGTTTGAAGCTTTCTTT. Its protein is CASSPPGQFEAFF.

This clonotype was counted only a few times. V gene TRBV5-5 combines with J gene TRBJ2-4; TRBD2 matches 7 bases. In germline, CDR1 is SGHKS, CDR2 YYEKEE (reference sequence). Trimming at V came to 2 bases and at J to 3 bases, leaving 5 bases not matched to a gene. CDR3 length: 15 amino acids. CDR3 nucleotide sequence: TGTGCCAGCAGCTTTGGAGGGGAGGGCAAAAACATTCAGTACTTC. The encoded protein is CASSFGGEGKNIQYF.

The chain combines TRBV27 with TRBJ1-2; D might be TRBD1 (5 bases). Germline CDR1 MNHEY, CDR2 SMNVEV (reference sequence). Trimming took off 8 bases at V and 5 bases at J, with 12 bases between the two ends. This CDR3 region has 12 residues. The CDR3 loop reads CASGGCSYGYTF. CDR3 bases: TGTGCCAGCGGGGGGTGTTCTTATGGCTACACCTTC.

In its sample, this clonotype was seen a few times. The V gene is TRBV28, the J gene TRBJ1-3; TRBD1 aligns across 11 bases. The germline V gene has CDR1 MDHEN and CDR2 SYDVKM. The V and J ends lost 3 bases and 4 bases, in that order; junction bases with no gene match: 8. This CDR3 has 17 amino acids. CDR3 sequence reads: CASSLDLDRGLGNTIYF. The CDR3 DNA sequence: TGTGCCAGCAGTTTGGATCTGGACAGGGGGCTAGGAAACACCATATATTTT.

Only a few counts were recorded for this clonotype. The CDR3: CASSPGGRLAEYNEQFF. CDR3 nucleotide sequence: TGTGCCAGCAGCCCAGGGGGGAGGCTAGCGGAATACAATGAGCAGTTCTTC. The chain has TRBV11-3 and TRBJ2-1; D possibly matches TRBD1 or TRBD2 (7 bases each). The CDR3 contains 17 residues. The V gene lost 5 bases and the J gene lost 4 bases, with 21 bases spanning the gap. Germline values: CDR1 SGHNT, CDR2 YENEEA.

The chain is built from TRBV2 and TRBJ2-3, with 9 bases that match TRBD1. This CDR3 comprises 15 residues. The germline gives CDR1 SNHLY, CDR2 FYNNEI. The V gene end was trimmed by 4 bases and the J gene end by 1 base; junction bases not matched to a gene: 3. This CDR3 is CASSGQGGGTDTQYF. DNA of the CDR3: TGTGCCAGCAGTGGACAGGGGGGCGGCACAGATACGCAGTATTTT.

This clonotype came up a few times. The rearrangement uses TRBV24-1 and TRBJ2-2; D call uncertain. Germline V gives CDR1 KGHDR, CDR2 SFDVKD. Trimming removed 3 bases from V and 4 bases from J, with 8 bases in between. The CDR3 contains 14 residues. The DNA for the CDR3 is TGTGCCACCAGTGATCCCTCCCCCACCGGGGAGCTGTTTTTT. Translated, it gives CATSDPSPTGELFF.